This note documents a single T cell receptor beta chain sequence. Its antigen is undetermined. The CDR3 loop spans 14 amino acids. Germline lookup yields CDR1 SEHNR and CDR2 FQNEAQ (reference sequence). V was shortened by 7 bases and J by 6 bases, with 16 bases between the two germline ends. The sample comes from a study of T cells in Graves' hyperthyroidism and ophthalmopathy. Amplified regions were TCR beta CDR3 sequences from RNA transcripts. In the first-round RT-PCR of the TCR CDR3, the HTBI primer set was used. TCRdb called the multiplex PCR reads again in MiXCR, with one record for every CDR3 protein. The table lists approximately 400,000 distinct CDR3 sequences, more than 12% of them singletons. Subjects with ophthalmopathy showed a Clinical Activity Score no lower than 3, a NOSPECS grade no lower than 4, and a duration shorter than 3 months. The study's findings and limits: Classification by a 13 V-J model distinguished ophthalmopathy from stable hyperthyroidism. Model predictions of ophthalmopathy came a median 6.5 months before onset.

The source material was blood. J is TRBJ2-4 and V is TRBV7-9, with D tentatively TRBD2 (6 bases). The source is a woman aged 25 to 39 with Graves' ophthalmopathy. The CDR3 here is CASTGVGRANIQYF. Here the CDR3 DNA reads TGTGCCAGCACGGGGGTAGGGCGTGCAAACATTCAGTACTTC.